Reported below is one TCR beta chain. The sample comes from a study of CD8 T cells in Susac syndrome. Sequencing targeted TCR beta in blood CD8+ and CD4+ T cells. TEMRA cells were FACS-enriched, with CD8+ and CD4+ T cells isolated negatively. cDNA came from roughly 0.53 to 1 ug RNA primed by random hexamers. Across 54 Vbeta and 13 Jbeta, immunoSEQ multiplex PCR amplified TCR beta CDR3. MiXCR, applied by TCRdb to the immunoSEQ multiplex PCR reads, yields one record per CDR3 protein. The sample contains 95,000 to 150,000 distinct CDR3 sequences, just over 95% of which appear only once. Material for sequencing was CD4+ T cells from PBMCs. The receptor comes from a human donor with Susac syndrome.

The DNA for the CDR3 is TGCGCCAGCAGCTCAGGCGACAGGGGGCGAAGCACAGATACGCAGTATTTT. It codes for CASSSGDRGRSTDTQYF. The J gene is TRBJ2-3, the V gene TRBV5-1, with 10 bases aligning to TRBD1. Germline V lookup: CDR1 SGHRS, CDR2 YFSETQ. The CDR3 runs to 17 residues. V gave up 3 bases and J gave up 0 bases; unmatched junction bases: 7. Combining the CDR3 with reference TRBV5-1 and TRBJ2-3 gives the whole variable domain KAGVTQTPRYLIKTRGQQVTLSCSPISGHRSVSWYQQTPGQGLQFLFEYFSETQRNKGNFPGRFSGRQFSNSRSEMNVSTLELGDSALYLCASSSGDRGRSTDTQYFGPGTRLTVL.